Reported below is one TCR beta chain. The data originate from a study of blood T cell repertoires in COVID-19. Overall study: Acute and convalescent COVID-19 samples came from the United States, Italy and Spain. The analysed material was cDNA or gDNA that came from T cells, B-cell-depleted T cells, or PBMCs.

The authors' processing: Reference gene primer amplification gave nucleated cell count estimates. The method was immunoSEQ multiplex PCR; TCRdb's version includes in-frame clones alone and lacks a portion of them. Clonal size and the V and J genes are those of that table, whereas D and trimming came from the DNA. The sample yields about 150,000 clones, 85% to 90% seen once. The CDR3 sequence is 14 residues long. Germline loops: CDR1 SGHVS, CDR2 FQNEAQ. The V segment lost 5 bases and the J segment 10 bases; nucleotides outside the gene matches: 12. Sequencing used peripheral blood. The TCR was taken from a woman aged 40-49 years with acute or convalescent COVID-19. The rearrangement joins TRBV7-8 to TRBJ1-1; 8 bases map to TRBD1. In nucleotides, the CDR3 is TGTGCCAGCAGCGCCGACAGGGGAGGGGTTTCAGCTTTCTTT. This gives the protein CASSADRGGVSAFF.